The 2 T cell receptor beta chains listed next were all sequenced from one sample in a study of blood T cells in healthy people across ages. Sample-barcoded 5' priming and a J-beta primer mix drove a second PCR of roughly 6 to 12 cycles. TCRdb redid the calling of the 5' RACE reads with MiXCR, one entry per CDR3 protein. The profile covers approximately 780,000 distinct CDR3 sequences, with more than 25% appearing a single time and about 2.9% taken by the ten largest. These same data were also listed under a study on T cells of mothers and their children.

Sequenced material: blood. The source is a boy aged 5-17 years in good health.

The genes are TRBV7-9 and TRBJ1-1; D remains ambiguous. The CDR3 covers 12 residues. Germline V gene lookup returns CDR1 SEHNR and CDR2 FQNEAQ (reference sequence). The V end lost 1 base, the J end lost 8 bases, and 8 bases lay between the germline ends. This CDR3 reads CASSLDPNEAFF. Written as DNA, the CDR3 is TGTGCCAGCAGCTTAGACCCAAACGAAGCTTTCTTT.

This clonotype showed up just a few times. As DNA, the CDR3 is TGTGCCATCAGTGAGCCAATGGGACAGGAGGACACCGGGGAGCTGTTTTTT. Protein product: CAISEPMGQEDTGELFF. The rearrangement links TRBV10-3 to TRBJ2-2; 8 positions agree with TRBD1. The length of the CDR3 is 17 residues. The V gene end was trimmed by 2 bases and the J gene end by 3 bases; junction bases not matched to a gene: 8. Per germline, CDR1 ENHRY and CDR2 SYGVKD.